This entry features one T cell receptor (beta chain) sequence. The sample belongs to a study of blood T cell repertoires in COVID-19. CDR3 size: 11 residues. Trimming removed 4 bases at V and 3 bases at J, with 4 bases between. Germline V lookup: CDR1 LGHNA, CDR2 YNFKEQ. Recruited during active infection, patients (from Seattle) were subsequently followed longitudinally. In the original analysis: Researchers report that nucleated cell counts were estimated from reference gene primer amplification. The table came from immunoSEQ multiplex PCR; TCRdb's copy has only in-frame clones and leaves some out. V, J and clone size are taken as reported in that table, and D and trimming were inferred from the DNA itself. The profile shows 250,000 to 300,000 clones, roughly nine tenths of them singletons.

The genes are TRBV4-2 and TRBJ2-7, with D unresolved. The sequenced sample consisted of peripheral blood. The clonotype was recovered from a woman aged 25 to 39 with COVID-19, enrolled during active disease. This CDR3 is CASSLNYEQYF. DNA for the CDR3: TGTGCCAGCAGCCTTAACTACGAGCAGTACTTC.